A selection of T cell receptor beta chains follows, all from one sample in a study of blood T cell repertoires in COVID-19. Method: immunoSEQ multiplex PCR; TCRdb's copy keeps in-frame clones and lacks some. The sample contains approximately 290,000 clones, roughly nine tenths of which appear only once. The sequencing input was peripheral blood. These receptors came from a woman aged 25 to 45 with COVID-19, enrolled during active disease. CDR3s include the opening cysteine and the closing phenylalanine or tryptophan. Each record gives: clone size, D gene, V gene, J gene, CDR3 protein, CDR3 DNA. A D gene is named only where the DNA matches it firmly. Not all rows give a size; the values are once, few, many and, for expanded clones, a class.

.	.	TRBV7-2	TRBJ2-7	CASRPTEVYEQYF	TGTGCCAGCAGACCGACAGAAGTTTACGAGCAGTACTTC
.	.	TRBV29-1	TRBJ2-7	CSVASSPYEQYF	TGCAGCGTTGCTAGCTCGCCCTACGAGCAGTACTTC
.	.	TRBV21-1	TRBJ1-2	CASSKVGRIYGYTF	TGTGCCAGCAGCAAAGTAGGGAGGATCTATGGCTACACCTTC
.	.	TRBV7-9	TRBJ2-1	CASSLGLVDEQFF	TGTGCCAGCAGCTTAGGACTAGTCGATGAGCAGTTCTTC
.	TRBD1	TRBV5-1	TRBJ1-4	CASSLMGQGTNEKLFF	TGCGCCAGCAGCTTGATGGGACAGGGTACTAATGAAAAACTGTTTTTT
.	.	TRBV15	TRBJ1-1	CATSNSPGHKTEAFF	TGTGCCACCAGCAATTCACCGGGACACAAAACCGAAGCTTTCTTT
.	TRBD2	TRBV18	TRBJ2-1	CASSPRGGLNEQFF	TGTGCCAGCTCACCGCGGGGGGGGCTGAATGAGCAGTTCTTC
.	.	TRBV10-2	TRBJ2-7	CASSARGYEQYF	TGCGCCAGCAGTGCTAGGGGCTACGAGCAGTACTTC
.	TRBD1	TRBV9	TRBJ1-5	CASSSSPDRGEQHF	TGTGCCAGCAGCTCCTCCCCGGACAGGGGAGAGCAGCATTTT
.	.	TRBV30	TRBJ2-7	CAWTRPQRSYEQYF	TGTGCCTGGACTCGGCCCCAGCGTTCGTACGAGCAGTACTTC
.	.	TRBV5-1	TRBJ1-1	CASSPLTGNTEAFF	TGCGCCAGCAGCCCTCTGACGGGGAACACTGAAGCTTTCTTT
.	.	TRBV12-3/TRBV12-4	TRBJ2-5	CASSPAGETQYF	TGTGCCAGCAGCCCCGCGGGGGAGACCCAGTACTTC
.	TRBD1	TRBV6-1	TRBJ1-6	CASSVDQGARVSPLHF	TGTGCCAGCAGTGTTGATCAGGGGGCGCGGGTTTCGCCCCTCCACTTT
.	.	TRBV12-2	TRBJ1-5	CASRYKKHPANRSTGSGNQPQHF	TGTGCAAGTCGATATAAAAAACACCCCGCCAATCGATCAACAGGGTCTGGCAATCAGCCCCAGCATTTT
.	TRBD1	TRBV4-1	TRBJ2-1	CASSHAWDRASYNEQFF	TGCGCCAGCAGCCACGCCTGGGACAGGGCCTCCTACAATGAGCAGTTCTTC
once	.	TRBV6-4	TRBJ1-6	CASSAQGLSNSPLHF	TGTGCCAGCAGTGCTCAGGGCCTATCAAATTCACCCCTCCACTTT
.	.	TRBV11-3	TRBJ1-3	CASSLGGAGDTIYF	TGTGCCAGCAGCTTAGGCGGTGCCGGGGACACCATATATTTT
.	.	TRBV6-1	TRBJ2-1	CASSESGEREFF	TGTGCCAGCAGTGAATCGGGAGAGAGGGAGTTCTTC
.	.	TRBV11-2	TRBJ1-1	CASSLDQNTEAFF	TGTGCCAGCAGCTTAGACCAGAACACTGAAGCTTTCTTT
.	.	TRBV7-9	TRBJ2-5	CASSPDWVQETQYF	TGTGCCAGCAGCCCGGACTGGGTACAAGAGACCCAGTACTTC
.	TRBD1	TRBV19	TRBJ1-5	CASSPTGTRLESNQPQHF	TGTGCCAGTAGTCCGACAGGGACACGACTGGAATCGAACCAGCCCCAGCATTTT
.	.	TRBV18	TRBJ1-4	CASSLQTATNEKLFF	TGTGCCAGCTCACTGCAGACAGCAACTAATGAAAAACTGTTTTTT
.	.	TRBV25-1	TRBJ2-1	CASSEFNGGEQFF	TGTGCCAGCAGTGAATTTAACGGGGGTGAGCAGTTCTTC
.	.	TRBV30	TRBJ1-6	CAWTSSYNSPLHF	TGTGCCTGGACTAGTTCCTATAATTCACCCCTCCACTTT
.	TRBD1	TRBV19	TRBJ1-5	CASSPRQGRYSNQPQHF	TGTGCCAGTAGTCCAAGACAGGGTCGATATAGCAATCAGCCCCAGCATTTT
.	TRBD1	TRBV6-1	TRBJ1-5	CASRMDRAGNQPQHF	TGTGCCAGCCGCATGGACAGGGCGGGCAATCAGCCCCAGCATTTT
.	TRBD1	TRBV25-1	TRBJ1-2	CASSRQGAEGYTF	TGTGCCAGCAGCCGACAGGGGGCGGAAGGCTACACCTTC
.	TRBD2	TRBV12-5	TRBJ2-1	CASGLVIVAGGSYNEQFF	TGTGCTAGTGGTTTGGTAATAGTAGCGGGGGGGTCCTACAATGAGCAGTTCTTC
.	.	TRBV5-1	TRBJ2-1	CASSLGVDRPSYNEQFF	TGCGCCAGCAGCTTGGGGGTCGACAGGCCCTCCTACAATGAGCAGTTCTTC
.	.	TRBV7-8	TRBJ1-6	CASSLRGALHF	TGTGCCAGCAGCCTACGGGGTGCCCTCCACTTT
.	TRBD2	TRBV19	TRBJ2-2	CASSIILAGGDTGELFF	TGTGCCAGTAGTATTATCCTAGCGGGGGGGGACACCGGGGAGCTGTTTTTT
.	.	TRBV19	TRBJ1-3	CASSRYSSGNTIYF	TGTGCCAGTAGTAGGTACAGCTCTGGAAACACCATATATTTT
once	.	TRBV19	TRBJ2-5	CASSIGGLETQYF	TGTGCCAGTAGTATAGGGGGCCTAGAGACCCAGTACTTC
.	TRBD2	TRBV15	TRBJ2-5	CATSTRAGGETQYF	TGTGCCACCAGCACCCGAGCGGGAGGGGAGACCCAGTACTTC
.	TRBD1	TRBV19	TRBJ1-2	CASSPRTGANYGYTF	TGTGCCAGTAGTCCGAGGACAGGAGCTAACTATGGCTACACCTTC
.	TRBD1	TRBV19	TRBJ1-1	CASSRRQGRTEAFF	TGTGCCAGTAGTAGAAGACAGGGGCGAACTGAAGCTTTCTTT
.	TRBD1	TRBV4-1	TRBJ1-5	CASNPGQVVQPQHF	TGCGCCAGTAACCCGGGACAGGTAGTCCAGCCCCAGCATTTT
.	TRBD1	TRBV7-2	TRBJ1-3	CASSLTGGYLSGNTIYF	TGTGCCAGCAGCTTAACAGGGGGTTATCTCTCTGGAAACACCATATATTTT
.	.	TRBV11-2	TRBJ1-4	CASSYAPLTGTSFEKLFF	TGTGCCAGCAGCTACGCCCCACTTACCGGGACATCCTTTGAAAAACTGTTTTTT
.	.	TRBV11-2	TRBJ2-7	CASSSLGGRLDEQYF	TGTGCCAGCAGCTCTCTGGGGGGGCGCCTGGACGAGCAGTACTTC
few	TRBD1	TRBV5-6	TRBJ1-5	CASSRGTGYNQPQHF	TGTGCCAGCAGCCGCGGGACAGGGTACAATCAGCCCCAGCATTTT
.	TRBD2	TRBV14	TRBJ2-7	CASSTRGGHEQYF	TGTGCCAGCAGCACTCGGGGGGGCCACGAGCAGTACTTC
.	TRBD2	TRBV6-2/TRBV6-3	TRBJ2-1	CASSLGGAGPYNEQFF	TGTGCCAGCAGCCTAGGTGGAGCGGGGCCTTACAATGAGCAGTTCTTC
.	.	TRBV5-5	TRBJ1-2	CASSLDGGGYTF	TGTGCCAGCAGCTTGGATGGAGGAGGCTACACCTTC
.	TRBD2	TRBV7-2	TRBJ2-5	CASSWGGGGETQYF	TGTGCCAGCAGCTGGGGCGGGGGGGGAGAGACCCAGTACTTC
.	.	TRBV3-1/TRBV3-2	TRBJ2-4	CASSQVGGKNIQYF	TGTGCCAGCAGCCAAGTAGGGGGCAAAAACATTCAGTACTTC
.	.	TRBV5-4	TRBJ2-3	CASSLGGGGDTQYF	TGTGCCAGCAGCCTTGGGGGGGGCGGAGATACGCAGTATTTT
once	.	TRBV14	TRBJ2-7	CASSQYSLYEQYF	TGTGCCAGCAGCCAGTACTCACTCTACGAGCAGTACTTC
.	.	TRBV11-2	TRBJ2-3	CASSSLRVTQYF	TGTGCCAGCAGCTCACTACGAGTTACGCAGTATTTT
.	.	TRBV6-5	TRBJ1-2	CASSSQGSYTF	TGTGCCAGCTCATCTCAGGGGAGCTACACCTTC
once	TRBD1	TRBV7-9	TRBJ1-5	CASSLATGARTQPQHF	TGTGCCAGCAGCTTAGCGACAGGGGCTCGTACTCAGCCCCAGCATTTT
.	.	TRBV18	TRBJ2-1	CASSPGSGLHNEQFF	TGTGCCAGCTCACCAGGTTCCGGACTTCACAATGAGCAGTTCTTC
.	.	TRBV11-1	TRBJ1-2	CASEDSYGYTF	TGTGCCAGCGAGGACAGTTATGGCTACACCTTC
.	.	TRBV7-6	TRBJ1-4	CASSPYGGGEKLFF	TGTGCCAGCAGCCCTTACGGGGGGGGAGAAAAACTGTTTTTT